These 32 T cell receptor beta chains were all obtained from the same sample, sequenced in a study of blood T cell repertoires in COVID-19. The repertoire was sequenced with immunoSEQ multiplex PCR; TCRdb's copy has only in-frame clones and lacks some. Among approximately 170,000 clones listed, 65% to 85% were seen once. The sequencing sample was made of PBMCs or T cells enriched from blood (not recorded which). The receptors were sampled from a woman aged 45-60 years in a cohort exposed to, infected with or recovered from COVID-19 (not recorded which).

This chain links TRBV7-9 with TRBJ2-7; 7 bases agree with TRBD1. Germline CDR1 SEHNR, CDR2 FQNEAQ (reference sequence). CDR3 length: 15 amino acids. V was pared by 4 bases and J by 0 bases, with 6 bases of the junction left unmatched. The CDR3 here is CASSSPGTASYEQYF. The CDR3 DNA is TGTGCCAGCAGCTCGCCAGGGACAGCCTCCTACGAGCAGTACTTC. Full variable domain (rest looked up from reference TRBV7-9 and TRBJ2-7): DTGVSQNPRHKITKRGQNVTFRCDPISEHNRLYWYRQTLGQGPEFLTYFQNEAQLEKSRLLSDRFSAERPKGSFSTLEIQRTEQGDSAMYLCASSSPGTASYEQYFGPGTRLTVT.

The V call is TRBV7-9, the J call TRBJ2-7; tentatively, D is TRBD1 (6 bases). The germline V gene has CDR1 SEHNR and CDR2 FQNEAQ (reference sequence). V lost 5 bases, J lost 5 bases, and 22 bases lay in between. This CDR3 comprises 16 residues. This CDR3 is CASSEWENRDKHEQYF. In DNA form, the CDR3 reads TGTGCCAGCAGCGAATGGGAGAACAGGGATAAACACGAGCAGTACTTC.

This CDR3 reads CASRLTGLNTEAFF. The CDR3 coding sequence is TGTGCCAGCAGACTGACAGGGTTGAACACTGAAGCTTTCTTT. The chain combines TRBV27 with TRBJ1-1, with TRBD1 matching over 7 bases. The CDR3 is made up of 14 amino acids. With V trimmed by 6 bases and J by 0 bases, 4 bases remained unmatched. Germline CDR1 MNHEY, CDR2 SMNVEV (reference sequence).

This rearrangement joins TRBV6-6 to TRBJ2-5; TRBD2 aligns across 7 bases. V shed 0 bases, J shed 5 bases, and the junction held 6 bases outside the gene matches. The germline V gene encodes CDR1 MNHNY and CDR2 SVGAGI (reference sequence). The CDR3 is 15 amino acids. This chain's CDR3 is CASSYSSREWETQYF. The CDR3 region has the DNA TGTGCCAGCAGTTACTCATCGCGGGAGTGGGAGACCCAGTACTTC.

The chain combines TRBV29-1 with TRBJ2-5; TRBD1 aligns across 7 bases. The J segment lost 2 bases and the V segment lost 7 bases, leaving 7 bases of the junction unmatched. Germline values: CDR1 SQVTM, CDR2 ANQGSEA. The CDR3 loop spans 13 amino acids. DNA for the CDR3: TGCAGCGCTACCGGGACAGCTCAAGAGACCCAGTACTTC. This translates into CSATGTAQETQYF.

V is TRBV7-6 and J is TRBJ2-7, with TRBD1 matching 8 bases. The junction had 10 bases not matched to a gene; V was cut back by 3 bases and J by 6 bases. Germline CDR1 reads SGHVS; CDR2 reads FNYEAQ. This CDR3 has 15 residues. The CDR3, as DNA: TGTGCCAGCAGCTTTGGGACCGGGACAGGCGGCGAGCAGTACTTC. Amino acids: CASSFGTGTGGEQYF.

The V gene is TRBV24-1, the J gene TRBJ1-5, with 10 bases fitting TRBD1. This CDR3 comprises 19 residues. The V and J ends lost 4 bases and 1 base, in that order; junction bases with no gene match: 12. Per germline, CDR1 KGHDR and CDR2 SFDVKD. CDR3 loop: CATSDAPGQGHGSNQPQHF. The CDR3 DNA reads TGTGCCACCAGTGACGCTCCGGGACAGGGGCACGGGAGCAATCAGCCCCAGCATTTT.

J is TRBJ2-7 and V is TRBV28; perhaps TRBD1 as D (6 bases). This CDR3 contains 14 residues. Trimming took 5 bases from V and 2 from J, leaving 13 bases between them. Looked up from germline, CDR1 is MDHEN and CDR2 is SYDVKM. The CDR3 DNA reads as TGTGCCAGCAGTACCTACAGGGTAACCTACGAGCAGTACTTC. It specifies CASSTYRVTYEQYF.

V gene TRBV19 combines with J gene TRBJ1-2, with 8 bases that match TRBD1. CDR3 length equals 14 residues. CDR1 and CDR2 from the germline V gene are LNHDA and SQIVND (reference sequence). V gave up 5 bases and J gave up 8 bases; unmatched junction bases: 10. The CDR3 spells CASSANQGARGYTF. The CDR3 DNA reads TGTGCCAGTAGTGCGAATCAGGGGGCTCGAGGCTACACCTTC.

The chain links TRBV11-2 to TRBJ2-3, with D perhaps matching TRBD2 (5 bases). V was pared by 4 bases and J by 1 base, with 18 bases between. Germline V gives CDR1 SGHAT, CDR2 FQNNGV. The CDR3 has 17 residues. CDR3 DNA: TGTGCCAGCAGCTCGAACGTCGGGGTCCGGGGCACAGATACGCAGTATTTT. It specifies CASSSNVGVRGTDTQYF.

In nucleotides, the CDR3 is TGTGCCAGCAGTCCTCTCTTCCGGGACAGGGTGGGAGATACGCAGTATTTT. Translating it yields CASSPLFRDRVGDTQYF. The chain links TRBV27 to TRBJ2-3; 9 bases fit TRBD1. The CDR3 has 17 residues. Germline trimming cut 5 bases from V and 5 bases from J; bases unmatched to any gene: 14. Germline V CDR1 and CDR2: MNHEY, SMNVEV (reference sequence).

The genes are TRBV3-1 (or the pseudogene TRBV3-2) and TRBJ1-5; perhaps TRBD1 as D (6 bases). This CDR3 comprises 12 residues. Germline V gene lookup returns CDR1 LGHDT and CDR2 YNNKEL (reference sequence). V dropped 4 bases and J dropped 6 bases, with 7 bases sitting between them. Here the CDR3 reads CASSLRGQPQHF. The CDR3 DNA reads TGTGCCAGCAGCCTCAGGGGTCAGCCCCAGCATTTT.

This rearrangement joins TRBV6-4 to TRBJ2-2; 11 bases are shared with TRBD1. Trimming took 6 bases from V and 2 from J; bases not matched to a gene: 2. The CDR3 is 15 residues long. Germline CDR1 MRHNA, CDR2 SNTAGT. CDR3 bases: TGTGCCAGCAGAGGACAGGGGGCAAACACCGGGGAGCTGTTTTTT. Protein: CASRGQGANTGELFF.

This rearrangement joins TRBV5-1 to TRBJ2-3, with D uncertain. The CDR3 is made up of 13 amino acids. The ends were cut back, 2 bases at V and 2 bases at J, with 6 bases in the middle. The V gene's germline CDR1 is SGHRS and CDR2 YFSETQ. The CDR3 protein is CASSFDNTDTQYF. The CDR3 bases are TGCGCCAGCAGCTTCGACAACACAGATACGCAGTATTTT.

The V gene is TRBV19, the J gene TRBJ2-3, with 9 bases lining up with TRBD1. The CDR3 covers 16 residues. Per germline, CDR1 LNHDA and CDR2 SQIVND (reference sequence). V shed 5 bases, J shed 1 base, and the junction held 7 bases outside the gene matches. CDR3 in DNA: TGTGCCAGTAGTCGAAACAGGGGGCAGCGCACAGATACGCAGTATTTT. It specifies CASSRNRGQRTDTQYF.

The chain has TRBV7-9 and TRBJ2-5; weak D call: TRBD2 (6 bases). The V gene lost 1 base and the J gene lost 5 bases, with 8 bases spanning the gap. Germline V gene data show CDR1 as SEHNR and CDR2 as FQNEAQ (reference sequence). CDR3 length: 13 amino acids. This chain's CDR3 is CASSLGRGETQYF. The CDR3, as DNA: TGTGCCAGCAGCTTAGGACGGGGGGAGACCCAGTACTTC.

The chain has TRBV5-1 and TRBJ2-1, with 7 bases fitting TRBD2. The CDR3 consists of 15 residues. The ends lost 4 bases at V and 2 bases at J; junction bases unmatched: 6. Germline V gene lookup returns CDR1 SGHRS and CDR2 YFSETQ. The CDR3, as DNA: TGCGCCAGCAGCACCTCTAGCGGAACCTACAATGAGCAGTTCTTC. Protein: CASSTSSGTYNEQFF.

This chain uses TRBV19 with TRBJ1-1; D remains unclear. Germline loops: CDR1 LNHDA, CDR2 SQIVND (reference sequence). V lost 6 bases and J lost 3, with 11 bases in between. The CDR3 totals 13 residues. This chain's CDR3 is CASSQTFDTEAFF. In DNA form, the CDR3 reads TGTGCCAGTAGCCAGACTTTCGACACTGAAGCTTTCTTT.

This chain links TRBV27 with TRBJ2-7; 9 bases map to TRBD2. This CDR3 comprises 14 residues. CDR1 and CDR2 (germline): MNHEY, SMNVEV (reference sequence). After removal of 4 bases from V and 7 bases from J, the junction contained 8 bases not matched to a gene. This CDR3 is CASSWGLAGGEQYF. CDR3 nucleotides: TGTGCCAGCAGTTGGGGACTAGCCGGCGGGGAGCAGTACTTC.

V and J are TRBV27 and TRBJ1-1; 7 bases fit TRBD1. The CDR3 contains 14 residues. Per germline, CDR1 MNHEY and CDR2 SMNVEV (reference sequence). V lost 2 bases, J lost 5 bases, and 5 bases stayed unmatched. The CDR3 nucleotides read TGTGCCAGCAGTTTAAGGGCAGGGGGTACTGAAGCTTTCTTT. Protein product: CASSLRAGGTEAFF.

This clone appeared once. The chain recombines TRBV6-1 with TRBJ2-7, with D unclear. The CDR3 runs to 11 residues. The germline CDR1 and CDR2 sequences are MNHNS and SASEGT. V was clipped by 5 bases and J by 4 bases, with 6 bases between them. As DNA, the CDR3 is TGTGCCAGCAGTCTTAAATACGAGCAGTACTTC. This codes for CASSLKYEQYF.

The chain joins TRBV29-1 to TRBJ2-2, with a weak D call TRBD2 (6 bases). Germline loops: CDR1 SQVTM, CDR2 ANQGSEA. V shed 8 bases and J shed 3 bases, with 13 bases lying between them. The CDR3 runs to 13 residues. The CDR3 coding sequence is TGCAGCCTCCTAAGGGAGGACACCGGGGAGCTGTTTTTT. Its protein product is CSLLREDTGELFF.

The chain uses TRBV2 and TRBJ2-5, with a tentative D call TRBD2 (7 bases). Germline assignment: CDR1 SNHLY and CDR2 FYNNEI. V shed 5 bases and J shed 4 bases, with 17 bases lying between them. The CDR3 consists of 15 residues. DNA of the CDR3: TGTGCCAGCAGTCGTAACGGGGGGCCACTAGAGACCCAGTACTTC. Its protein is CASSRNGGPLETQYF. The full variable domain, with the rest looked up from reference TRBV2 and TRBJ2-5, is EPEVTQTPSHQVTQMGQEVILRCVPISNHLYFYWYRQILGQKVEFLVSFYNNEISEKSEIFDDQFSVERPDGSNFTLKIRSTKLEDSAMYFCASSRNGGPLETQYFGPGTRLLVL.

This clone was seen only once. The CDR3 coding sequence is TGTGCCAGCAGCCCTCAGGGACTAGCGGGGTCAGATACGCAGTATTTT. It is translated as CASSPQGLAGSDTQYF. J is TRBJ2-3 and V is TRBV7-9, with 13 bases matching TRBD2. The CDR3 length is 16 residues. J was trimmed by 4 bases and V by 5 bases; bases with no gene match: 6. Per the germline V gene, CDR1 is SEHNR and CDR2 is FQNEAQ (reference sequence).

This clone was seen only a few times. The chain links TRBV5-1 to TRBJ1-2, with 8 bases aligning to TRBD1. With 4 bases clipped from V and 4 bases from J, the junction kept 9 bases outside the gene matches. CDR3 length: 15 residues. Germline V gives CDR1 SGHRS, CDR2 YFSETQ. The CDR3 DNA reads as TGCGCCAGCAGCCTCACGGGACAGGAAGGCTATGGCTACACCTTC. As protein: CASSLTGQEGYGYTF. The full variable domain, completed using reference TRBV5-1 and TRBJ1-2, is KAGVTQTPRYLIKTRGQQVTLSCSPISGHRSVSWYQQTPGQGLQFLFEYFSETQRNKGNFPGRFSGRQFSNSRSEMNVSTLELGDSALYLCASSLTGQEGYGYTFGSGTRLTVV.

The CDR3 DNA follows: TGTGCCAGCAGTTTATTGGTTAGCGGAGGGTACTACGAGCAGTACTTC. Protein: CASSLLVSGGYYEQYF. This chain uses TRBV27 with TRBJ2-7; D perhaps matches TRBD2 (6 bases). This CDR3 region has 16 residues. Germline V gene sequence: CDR1 MNHEY, CDR2 SMNVEV (reference sequence). The V gene lost 1 base and the J gene lost 3 bases, with 16 bases spanning the gap.

This clone has more than one count but fewer than ten. This chain uses TRBV15 with TRBJ1-1, with D unresolved. Trimming removed 0 bases at V and 4 bases at J, with 9 bases between. Germline CDR1 is LNHNV and CDR2 is YYDKDF (reference sequence). The CDR3 consists of 14 residues. CDR3: CATSRDPSITEAFF. The DNA for the CDR3 is TGTGCCACCAGCAGAGACCCGTCTATCACTGAAGCTTTCTTT.

J is TRBJ2-3 and V is TRBV5-1; 9 bases are shared with TRBD2. V trimming: 4 bases; J trimming: 4 bases; junction bases outside the gene matches: 13. Germline CDR1 reads SGHRS; CDR2 reads YFSETQ. The CDR3 has 17 amino acids. This chain's CDR3 is CASSPQARGGRADTQYF. In nucleotides, the CDR3 is TGCGCCAGCAGCCCCCAGGCGCGGGGGGGCAGAGCAGATACGCAGTATTTT. Drawing the rest from reference TRBV5-1 and TRBJ2-3, the complete variable domain is KAGVTQTPRYLIKTRGQQVTLSCSPISGHRSVSWYQQTPGQGLQFLFEYFSETQRNKGNFPGRFSGRQFSNSRSEMNVSTLELGDSALYLCASSPQARGGRADTQYFGPGTRLTVL.

The chain employs TRBV11-2 and TRBJ1-2; 9 nucleotides agree with TRBD1. Germline-derived CDR1 and CDR2 are SGHAT and FQNNGV. The V segment lost 3 bases and the J segment 7 bases; nucleotides outside the gene matches: 9. The CDR3 extends over 15 amino acids. The CDR3 is CASSFHSQGAGGYTF. In DNA form, the CDR3 reads TGTGCCAGCAGCTTCCATTCACAGGGGGCGGGTGGCTACACCTTC. The full variable domain, in which reference TRBV11-2 and TRBJ1-2 provide the parts outside the CDR3, is EAGVAQSPRYKIIEKRQSVAFWCNPISGHATLYWYQQILGQGPKLLIQFQNNGVVDDSQLPKDRFSAERLKGVDSTLKIQPAKLEDSAVYLCASSFHSQGAGGYTFGSGTRLTVV.

The chain recombines TRBV2 with TRBJ1-4; TRBD1 is a possible D gene (5 bases). The CDR3 runs 16 residues. Germline loops: CDR1 SNHLY, CDR2 FYNNEI. Trimming stripped 9 bases from V and 7 bases from J, with 24 bases between. The CDR3 region has the DNA TGTGCCAGTTCTCGTACGTCGGCGGGGGAGGCTGAAAAACTGTTTTTT. Residues: CASSRTSAGEAEKLFF.

This rearrangement joins TRBV7-8 to TRBJ2-7; TRBD2 aligns across 10 bases. V shed 5 bases and J 7 bases; nucleotides not matched to a gene: 8. Germline V gene sequence: CDR1 SGHVS, CDR2 FQNEAQ. The CDR3 contains 14 residues. The CDR3: CASSQLAGLGEQYF. In DNA, the CDR3 is TGTGCCAGCAGCCAACTAGCGGGGCTCGGGGAGCAGTACTTC. The entire variable domain, with the rest obtained from reference TRBV7-8 and TRBJ2-7, is as follows: GAGVSQSPRYKVAKRGQDVALRCDPISGHVSLFWYQQALGQGPEFLTYFQNEAQLDKSGLPSDRFFAERPEGSVSTLKIQRTQQEDSAVYLCASSQLAGLGEQYFGPGTRLTVT.

In its sample, this clone was seen once. This chain links TRBV9 with TRBJ1-1; D uncertain. Germline CDR1 reads SGDLS; CDR2 reads YYNGEE. V lost 8 bases and J lost 2, with 10 bases in between. This CDR3 is built from 12 residues. This chain's CDR3 is CASGGYNTEAFF. In nucleotides, the CDR3 is TGTGCCAGTGGAGGGTACAACACTGAAGCTTTCTTT.